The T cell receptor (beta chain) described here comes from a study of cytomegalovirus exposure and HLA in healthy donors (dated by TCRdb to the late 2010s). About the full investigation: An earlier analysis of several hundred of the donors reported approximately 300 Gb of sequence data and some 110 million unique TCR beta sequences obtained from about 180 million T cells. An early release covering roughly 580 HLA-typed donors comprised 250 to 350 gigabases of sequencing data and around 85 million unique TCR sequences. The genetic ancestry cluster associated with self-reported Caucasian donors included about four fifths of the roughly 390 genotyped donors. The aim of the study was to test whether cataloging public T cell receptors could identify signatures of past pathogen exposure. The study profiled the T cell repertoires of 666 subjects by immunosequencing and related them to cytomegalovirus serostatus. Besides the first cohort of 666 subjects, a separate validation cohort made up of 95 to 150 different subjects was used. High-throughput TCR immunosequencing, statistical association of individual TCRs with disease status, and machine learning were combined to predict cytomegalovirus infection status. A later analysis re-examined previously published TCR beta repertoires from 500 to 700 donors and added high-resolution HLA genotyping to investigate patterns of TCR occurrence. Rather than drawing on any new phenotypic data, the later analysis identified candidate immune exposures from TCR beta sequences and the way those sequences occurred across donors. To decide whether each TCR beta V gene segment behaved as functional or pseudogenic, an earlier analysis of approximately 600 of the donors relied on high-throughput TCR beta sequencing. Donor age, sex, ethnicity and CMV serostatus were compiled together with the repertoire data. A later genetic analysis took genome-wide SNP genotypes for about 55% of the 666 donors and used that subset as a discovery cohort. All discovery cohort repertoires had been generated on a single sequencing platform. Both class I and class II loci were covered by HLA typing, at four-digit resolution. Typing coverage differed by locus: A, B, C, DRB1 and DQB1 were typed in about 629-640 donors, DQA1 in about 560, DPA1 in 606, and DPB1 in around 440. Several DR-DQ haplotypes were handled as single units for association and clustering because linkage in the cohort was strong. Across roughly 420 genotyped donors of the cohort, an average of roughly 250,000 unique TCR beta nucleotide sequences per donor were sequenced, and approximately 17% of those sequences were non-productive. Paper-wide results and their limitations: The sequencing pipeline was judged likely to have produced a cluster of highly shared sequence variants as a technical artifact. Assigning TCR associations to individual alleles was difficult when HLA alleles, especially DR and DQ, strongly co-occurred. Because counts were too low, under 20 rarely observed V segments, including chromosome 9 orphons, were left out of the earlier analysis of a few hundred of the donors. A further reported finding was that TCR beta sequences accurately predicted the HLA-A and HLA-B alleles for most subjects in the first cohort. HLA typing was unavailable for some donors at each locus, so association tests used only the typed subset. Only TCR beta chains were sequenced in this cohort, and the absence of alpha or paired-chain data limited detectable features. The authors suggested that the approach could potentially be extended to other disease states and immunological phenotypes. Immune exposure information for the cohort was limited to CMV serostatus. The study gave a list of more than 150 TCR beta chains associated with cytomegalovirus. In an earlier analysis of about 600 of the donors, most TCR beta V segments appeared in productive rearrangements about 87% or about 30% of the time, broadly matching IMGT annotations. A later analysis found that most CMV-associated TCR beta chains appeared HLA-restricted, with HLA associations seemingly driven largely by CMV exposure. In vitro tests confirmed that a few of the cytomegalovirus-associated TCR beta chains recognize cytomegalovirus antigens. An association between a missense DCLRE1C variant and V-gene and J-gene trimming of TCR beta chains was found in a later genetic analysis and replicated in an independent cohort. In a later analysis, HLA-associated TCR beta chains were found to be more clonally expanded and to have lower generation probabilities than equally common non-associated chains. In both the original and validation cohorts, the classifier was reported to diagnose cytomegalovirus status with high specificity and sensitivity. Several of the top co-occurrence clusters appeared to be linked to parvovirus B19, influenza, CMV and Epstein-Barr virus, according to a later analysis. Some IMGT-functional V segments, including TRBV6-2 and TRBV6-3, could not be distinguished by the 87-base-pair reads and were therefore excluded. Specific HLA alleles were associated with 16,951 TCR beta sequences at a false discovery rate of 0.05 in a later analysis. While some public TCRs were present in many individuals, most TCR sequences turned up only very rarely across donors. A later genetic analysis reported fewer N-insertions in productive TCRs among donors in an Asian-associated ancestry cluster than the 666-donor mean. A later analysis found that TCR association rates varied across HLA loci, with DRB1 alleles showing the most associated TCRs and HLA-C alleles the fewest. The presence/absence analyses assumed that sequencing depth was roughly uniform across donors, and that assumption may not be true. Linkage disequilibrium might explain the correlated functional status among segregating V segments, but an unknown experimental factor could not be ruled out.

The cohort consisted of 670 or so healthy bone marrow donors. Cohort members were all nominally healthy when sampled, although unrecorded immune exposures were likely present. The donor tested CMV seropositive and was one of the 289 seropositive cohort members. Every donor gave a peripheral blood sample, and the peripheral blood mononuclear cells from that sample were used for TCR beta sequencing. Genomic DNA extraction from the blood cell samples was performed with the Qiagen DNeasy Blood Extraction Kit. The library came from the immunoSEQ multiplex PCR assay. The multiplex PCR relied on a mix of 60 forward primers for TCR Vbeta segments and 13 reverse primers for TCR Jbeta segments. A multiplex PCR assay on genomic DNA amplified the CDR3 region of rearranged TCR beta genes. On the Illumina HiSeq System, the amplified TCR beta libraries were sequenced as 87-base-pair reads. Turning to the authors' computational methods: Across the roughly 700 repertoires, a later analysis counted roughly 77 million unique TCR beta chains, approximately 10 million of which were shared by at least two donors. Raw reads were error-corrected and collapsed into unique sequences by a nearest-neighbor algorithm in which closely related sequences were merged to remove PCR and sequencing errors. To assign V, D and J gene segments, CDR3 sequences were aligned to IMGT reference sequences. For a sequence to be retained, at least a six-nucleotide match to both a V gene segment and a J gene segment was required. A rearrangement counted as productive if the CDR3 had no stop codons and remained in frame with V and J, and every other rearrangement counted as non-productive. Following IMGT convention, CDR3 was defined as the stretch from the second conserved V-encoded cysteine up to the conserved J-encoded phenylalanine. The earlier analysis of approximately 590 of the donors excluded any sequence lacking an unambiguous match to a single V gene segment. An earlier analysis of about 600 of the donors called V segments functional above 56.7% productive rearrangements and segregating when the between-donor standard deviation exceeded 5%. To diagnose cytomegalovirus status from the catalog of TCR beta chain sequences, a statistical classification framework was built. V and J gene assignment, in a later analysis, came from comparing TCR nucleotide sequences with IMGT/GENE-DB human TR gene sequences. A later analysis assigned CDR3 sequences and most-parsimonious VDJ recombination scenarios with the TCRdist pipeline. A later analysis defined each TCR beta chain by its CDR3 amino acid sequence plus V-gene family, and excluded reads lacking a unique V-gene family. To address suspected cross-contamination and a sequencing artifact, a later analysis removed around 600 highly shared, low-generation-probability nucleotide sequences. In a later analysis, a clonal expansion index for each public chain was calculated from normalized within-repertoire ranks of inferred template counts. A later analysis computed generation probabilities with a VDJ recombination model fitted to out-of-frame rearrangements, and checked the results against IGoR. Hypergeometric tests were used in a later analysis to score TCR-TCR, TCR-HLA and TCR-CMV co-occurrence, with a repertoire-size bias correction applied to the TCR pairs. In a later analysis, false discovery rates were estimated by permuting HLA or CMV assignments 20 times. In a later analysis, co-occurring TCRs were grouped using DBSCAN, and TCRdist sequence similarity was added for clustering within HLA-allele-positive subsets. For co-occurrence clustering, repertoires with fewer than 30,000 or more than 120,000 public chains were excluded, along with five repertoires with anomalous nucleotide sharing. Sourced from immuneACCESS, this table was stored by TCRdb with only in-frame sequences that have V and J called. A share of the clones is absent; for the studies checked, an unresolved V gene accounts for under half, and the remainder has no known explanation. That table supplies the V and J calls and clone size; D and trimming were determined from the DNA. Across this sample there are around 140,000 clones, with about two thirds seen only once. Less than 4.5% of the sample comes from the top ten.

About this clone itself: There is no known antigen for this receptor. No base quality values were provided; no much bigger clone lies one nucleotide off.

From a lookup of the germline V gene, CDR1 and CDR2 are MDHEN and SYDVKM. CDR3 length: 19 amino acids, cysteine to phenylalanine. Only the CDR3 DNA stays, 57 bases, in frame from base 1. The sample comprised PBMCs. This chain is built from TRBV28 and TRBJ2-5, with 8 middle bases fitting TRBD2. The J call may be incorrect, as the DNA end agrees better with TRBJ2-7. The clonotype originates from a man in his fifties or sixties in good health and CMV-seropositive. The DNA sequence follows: TGTGCCAGCAGTTCACAACCGGGACTAGAGAGAATTTCCTACTACGAGCAGTACTTC. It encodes CASSSQPGLERISYYEQYF.